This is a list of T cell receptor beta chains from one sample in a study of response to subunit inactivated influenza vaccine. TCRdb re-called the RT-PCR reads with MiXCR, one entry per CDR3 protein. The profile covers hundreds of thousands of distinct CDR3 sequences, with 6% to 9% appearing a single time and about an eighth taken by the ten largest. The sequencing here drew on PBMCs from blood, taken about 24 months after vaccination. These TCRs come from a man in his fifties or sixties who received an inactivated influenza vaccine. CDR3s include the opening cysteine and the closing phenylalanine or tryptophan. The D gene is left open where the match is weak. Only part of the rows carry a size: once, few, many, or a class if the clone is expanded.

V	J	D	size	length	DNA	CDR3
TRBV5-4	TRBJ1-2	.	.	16	TGTGCCAGCAGCTTCGAAACCCCGGGACGCGGCTATGGCTACACCTTC	CASSFETPGRGYGYTF
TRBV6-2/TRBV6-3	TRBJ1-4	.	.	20	TGTGCCAGCAAGGCGGCGACGGCAAGAGGTCCTTCCCCTTTCAATGAAAAACTGTTTTTT	CASKAATARGPSPFNEKLFF
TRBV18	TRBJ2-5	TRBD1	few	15	TGTGCCAGCTCGACCGGGACAGGGGCCCAAGAGACCCAGTACTTC	CASSTGTGAQETQYF
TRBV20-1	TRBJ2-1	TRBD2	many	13	TGCAGTACCTCCCGGACTAGAAGGAATGAGCAGTTCTTC	CSTSRTRRNEQFF
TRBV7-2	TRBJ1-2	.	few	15	TGTGCCAGCAGCTTAGGATTCAGGGTAAACTATGGCTACACCTTC	CASSLGFRVNYGYTF
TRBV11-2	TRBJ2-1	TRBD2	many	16	TGTGCCAGCAGCGACGAACTAGCGGGGTTGAACAATGAGCAGTTCTTC	CASSDELAGLNNEQFF
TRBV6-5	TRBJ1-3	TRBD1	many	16	TGTGCCAGCAGTTCGGGACAGGGGGCGCGTGGAAACACCATATATTTT	CASSSGQGARGNTIYF
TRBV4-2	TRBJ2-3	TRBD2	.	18	TGTGCCAGCAGCCAAGTATCCCTAGCGGGGATACTCACAGATACGCAGTATTTT	CASSQVSLAGILTDTQYF
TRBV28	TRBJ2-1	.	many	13	TGTGCCAGCCTGGCCGGGACCAGGGGTGAGCAGTTCTTC	CASLAGTRGEQFF
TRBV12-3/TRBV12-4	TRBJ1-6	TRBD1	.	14	TGTGCCAGCCGTAGGACAGGGTTCGATTCACCCCTCCACTTT	CASRRTGFDSPLHF